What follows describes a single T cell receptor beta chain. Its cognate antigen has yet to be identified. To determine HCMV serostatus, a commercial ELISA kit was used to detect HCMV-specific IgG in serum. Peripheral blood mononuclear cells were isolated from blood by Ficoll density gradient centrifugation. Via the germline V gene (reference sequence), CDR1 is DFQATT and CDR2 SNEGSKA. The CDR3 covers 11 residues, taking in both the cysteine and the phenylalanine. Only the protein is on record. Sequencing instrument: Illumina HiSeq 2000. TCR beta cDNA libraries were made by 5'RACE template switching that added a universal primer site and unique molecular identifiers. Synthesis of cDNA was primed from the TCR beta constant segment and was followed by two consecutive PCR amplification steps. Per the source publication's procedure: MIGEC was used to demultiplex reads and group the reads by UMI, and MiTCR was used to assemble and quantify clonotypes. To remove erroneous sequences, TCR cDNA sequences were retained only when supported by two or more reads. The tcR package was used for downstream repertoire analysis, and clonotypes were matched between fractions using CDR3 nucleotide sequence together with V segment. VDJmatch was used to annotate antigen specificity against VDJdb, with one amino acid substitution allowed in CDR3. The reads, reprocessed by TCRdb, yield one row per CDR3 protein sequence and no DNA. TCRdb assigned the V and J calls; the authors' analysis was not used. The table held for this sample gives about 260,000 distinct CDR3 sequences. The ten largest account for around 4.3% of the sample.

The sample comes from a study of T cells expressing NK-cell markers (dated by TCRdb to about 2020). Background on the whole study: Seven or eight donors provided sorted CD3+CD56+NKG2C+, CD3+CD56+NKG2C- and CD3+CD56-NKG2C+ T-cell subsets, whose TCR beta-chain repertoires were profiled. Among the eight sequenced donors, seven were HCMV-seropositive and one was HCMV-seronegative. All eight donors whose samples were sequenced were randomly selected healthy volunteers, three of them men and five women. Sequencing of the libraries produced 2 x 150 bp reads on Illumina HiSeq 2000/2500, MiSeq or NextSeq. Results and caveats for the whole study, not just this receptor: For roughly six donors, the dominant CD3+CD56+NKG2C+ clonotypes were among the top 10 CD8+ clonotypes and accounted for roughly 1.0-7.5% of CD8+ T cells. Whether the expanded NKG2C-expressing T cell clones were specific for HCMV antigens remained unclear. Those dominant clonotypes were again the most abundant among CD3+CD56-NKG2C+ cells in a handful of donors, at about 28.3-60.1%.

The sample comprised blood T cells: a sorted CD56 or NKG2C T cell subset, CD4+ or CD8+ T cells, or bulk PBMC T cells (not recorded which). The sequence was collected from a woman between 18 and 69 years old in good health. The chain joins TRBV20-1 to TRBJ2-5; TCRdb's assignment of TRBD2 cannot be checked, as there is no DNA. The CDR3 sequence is CSGLAQETQYF.